These 15 T cell receptor beta chains originate from one sample sequenced in a study of control samples from healthy donors and cancer patients. Only in-frame clones appear in the TCRdb table, and some are missing; sequencing was by immunoSEQ multiplex PCR. The sample yields 13,000 or so clones, roughly 90% seen once. Sequencing input: formalin-fixed, paraffin-embedded tissue. The receptors were gathered from a male donor with melanoma.

The chain carries TRBV24-1 and TRBJ2-7; 9 bases map to TRBD1. Germline CDR1 is KGHDR and CDR2 is SFDVKD. With V trimmed by 3 bases and J by 0 bases, 2 bases remained unmatched. There are 15 residues in the CDR3. CDR3: CATSDKTGGSYEQYF. CDR3 nucleotides: TGTGCCACCAGTGATAAGACAGGGGGCTCCTACGAGCAGTACTTC.

The chain couples TRBV13 to TRBJ2-5, with 10 positions matching TRBD1. Trimming cost V 4 bases and J 2 bases; bases outside gene matches: 4. The germline V gene has CDR1 PRHDT and CDR2 FYEKMQ (reference sequence). This CDR3 has 15 amino acids. The CDR3 is CASSYRGQGQETQYF. The DNA of the CDR3 is TGTGCCAGCAGCTATAGGGGACAGGGGCAAGAGACCCAGTACTTC.

This clone showed up just once. A junction boundary mismatches the germline segment, possibly from a read error. The rearrangement joins TRBV27 to TRBJ1-4, with a tentative D call TRBD1 (5 bases). The CDR3 runs to 14 residues. Germline-derived CDR1 and CDR2 are MNHEY and SMNVEV (reference sequence). The CDR3: CASSRLGGLKHLTF. CDR3 in DNA: TGTGCCAGCAGTAGGCTCGGGGGTTTGAAACACCTAACTTTT.

The chain's CDR3 is CASSLNDEQYF. Here the CDR3 DNA reads TGTGCCAGCAGCTTAAATGACGAGCAGTACTTC. The gene calls are TRBV11-2 and TRBJ2-7; D unclear. CDR3 size: 11 residues. V was pared by 2 bases and J by 5 bases, with 4 bases between. Germline V gives CDR1 SGHAT, CDR2 FQNNGV.

As for this clone: One junction end disagrees with the germline gene, perhaps due to a read error. The chain joins TRBV5-6 to TRBJ2-4; no reliable D call. The CDR3 runs 14 residues. Germline CDR1 reads SGHDT; CDR2 reads YYEEEE. CDR3 nucleotides: TGTACCAGCAGCTTGGCCAACCGGAAAAACATTCAGTACTTC. As protein: CTSSLANRKNIQYF.

CDR3 residues: CASSPDSDRVLNSPLHF. The DNA for the CDR3 is TGTGCCAGCAGCCCAGATTCGGACAGAGTTTTGAATTCACCCCTCCACTTT. The chain uses TRBV5-4 and TRBJ1-6; possibly TRBD1 for D (6 bases). The germline V and J ends were trimmed by 4 bases and 7 bases, with 21 bases remaining between them. The length of the CDR3 is 17 residues. Germline V gives CDR1 SGHNT, CDR2 YYREEE (reference sequence).

CDR3 residues: CASRAGGETQYF. Written as DNA, the CDR3 is TGTGCCAGCAGGGCAGGGGGGGAGACCCAGTACTTC. The chain links TRBV27 to TRBJ2-5, with D perhaps TRBD1 (7 bases). CDR1 MNHEY and CDR2 SMNVEV come from the germline V gene (reference sequence). The V and J ends lost 6 bases and 5 bases respectively, with 10 bases between them. The CDR3 has 12 amino acids.

V and J are TRBV7-3 and TRBJ2-7; D is tentatively TRBD1 or TRBD2 (5 bases each). The germline gives CDR1 SGHTA, CDR2 FQGTGA. V dropped 1 base and J dropped 2 bases, with 12 bases sitting between them. The CDR3 runs 15 residues. CDR3: CASSLMGTGTYEQYF. DNA for the CDR3: TGTGCCAGCAGCTTAATGGGGACGGGGACCTACGAGCAGTACTTC.

This chain links TRBV29-1 with TRBJ1-2, with 7 bases identical to TRBD1. V dropped 1 base and J dropped 1; count of bases not matched to a gene: 15. The CDR3 consists of 18 residues. CDR1 and CDR2 (germline): SQVTM, ANQGSEA. DNA for the CDR3: TGCAGCGTTGAAGGGCTGGACAGGCACAACCTTAATAACTATGGCTACACCTTC. The encoded protein is CSVEGLDRHNLNNYGYTF. Variable domain in full (rest from reference TRBV29-1 and TRBJ1-2): SAVISQKPSRDICQRGTSLTIQCQVDSQVTMMFWYRQQPGQSLTLIATANQGSEATYESGFVIDKFPISRPNLTFSTLTVSNMSPEDSSIYLCSVEGLDRHNLNNYGYTFGSGTRLTVV.

A single count supports this clone. J is TRBJ2-1 and V is TRBV7-6; 9 positions match TRBD2. With V trimmed by 5 bases and J by 7 bases, 12 bases remained unmatched. Germline V gene data show CDR1 as SGHVS and CDR2 as FNYEAQ. The CDR3 covers 16 residues. CDR3 nucleotides: TGTGCCAGCAGCCCGAGTAGCGGGAGAAGCGGTAATGAGCAGTTCTTC. Its translation is CASSPSSGRSGNEQFF.

CDR3 in DNA: TGTGCCAGCAGCGCGGGAAATCCCATTGTCATGCAAGATACGCAGTATTTT. Amino acids: CASSAGNPIVMQDTQYF. The gene calls are TRBV3-1 (or the pseudogene TRBV3-2) and TRBJ2-3, with D possibly TRBD2 on 6 matching bases. CDR1 and CDR2 from the germline V gene are LGHDT and YNNKEL (reference sequence). With 5 bases removed from V and 5 bases from J, the gap between germline ends came to 23 bases. The CDR3 totals 17 residues.

The chain employs TRBV7-6 and TRBJ2-3; 7 positions agree with TRBD2. Germline assignment: CDR1 SGHVS and CDR2 FNYEAQ. V was pared by 5 bases and J by 4 bases, with 15 bases of the junction left unmatched. This CDR3 has 17 residues. The CDR3 bases are TGTGCCAGCAGCCAACTCCCCCGGGAGGCTCTCGCAGATACGCAGTATTTT. Translation gives CASSQLPREALADTQYF. Complete variable domain (other parts from reference TRBV7-6 and TRBJ2-3): GAGVSQSPRYKVTKRGQDVALRCDPISGHVSLYWYRQALGQGPEFLTYFNYEAQQDKSGLPNDRFSAERPEGSISTLTIQRTEQRDSAMYRCASSQLPREALADTQYFGPGTRLTVL.

The chain carries TRBV7-2 and TRBJ1-5; D call uncertain. Germline V gene sequence: CDR1 SGHTA, CDR2 FQGNSA. With 5 bases removed from V and 9 bases from J, the gap between germline ends came to 14 bases. The CDR3 sequence is 13 residues long. The CDR3 here is CASSKKIQRPQHF. For the CDR3, the DNA is TGTGCCAGCAGCAAGAAGATCCAGAGGCCCCAGCATTTT.

The V call is TRBV7-8, the J call TRBJ1-1, with D possibly TRBD1 on 6 matching bases. This CDR3 region has 15 residues. V was cut by 3 bases and J by 7 bases, with 18 bases left in between. Germline V gene data show CDR1 as SGHVS and CDR2 as FQNEAQ. CDR3 protein: CASSFFIGGQSEAFF. The CDR3 DNA reads TGTGCCAGCAGCTTTTTTATTGGGGGGCAGAGTGAAGCTTTCTTT. Complete variable domain (other parts from reference TRBV7-8 and TRBJ1-1): GAGVSQSPRYKVAKRGQDVALRCDPISGHVSLFWYQQALGQGPEFLTYFQNEAQLDKSGLPSDRFFAERPEGSVSTLKIQRTQQEDSAVYLCASSFFIGGQSEAFFGQGTRLTVV.

V and J are TRBV24-1 and TRBJ1-4, with D maybe TRBD1 (6 bases). This CDR3 is built from 17 residues. V lost 2 bases and J 8 bases, leaving 20 bases between the germline ends. The germline gives CDR1 KGHDR, CDR2 SFDVKD. DNA of the CDR3: TGTGCCACCAGTGATTCCCTCGGACAGACGTCGGGCGAAAAACTGTTTTTT. The encoded protein is CATSDSLGQTSGEKLFF.